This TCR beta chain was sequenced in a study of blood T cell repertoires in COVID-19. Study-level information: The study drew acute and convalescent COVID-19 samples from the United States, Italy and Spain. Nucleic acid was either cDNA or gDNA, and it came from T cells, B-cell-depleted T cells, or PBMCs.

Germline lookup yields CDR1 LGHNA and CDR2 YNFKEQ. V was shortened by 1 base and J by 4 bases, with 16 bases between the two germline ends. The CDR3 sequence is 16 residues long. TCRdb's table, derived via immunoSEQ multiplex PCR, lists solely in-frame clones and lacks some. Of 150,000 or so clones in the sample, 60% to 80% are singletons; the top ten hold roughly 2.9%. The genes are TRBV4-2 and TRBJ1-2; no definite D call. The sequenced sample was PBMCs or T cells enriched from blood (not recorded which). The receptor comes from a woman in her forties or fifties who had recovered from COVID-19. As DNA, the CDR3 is TGTGCCAGCAGCCAAGTACCGGGGAACGTCCTCTATGGCTACACCTTC. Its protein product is CASSQVPGNVLYGYTF.